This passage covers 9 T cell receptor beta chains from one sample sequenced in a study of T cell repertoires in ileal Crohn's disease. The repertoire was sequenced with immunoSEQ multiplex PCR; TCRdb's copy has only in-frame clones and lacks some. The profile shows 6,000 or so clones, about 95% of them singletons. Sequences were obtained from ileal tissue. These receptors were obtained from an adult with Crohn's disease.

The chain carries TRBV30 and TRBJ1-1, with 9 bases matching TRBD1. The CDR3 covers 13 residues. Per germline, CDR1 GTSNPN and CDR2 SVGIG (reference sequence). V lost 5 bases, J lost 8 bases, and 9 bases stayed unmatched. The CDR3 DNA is TGTGCCTGGGCCGGGACAGGGTCGGGGGAAGCTTTCTTT. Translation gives CAWAGTGSGEAFF. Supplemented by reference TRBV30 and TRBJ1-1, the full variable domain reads SQTIHQWPATLVQPVGSPLSLECTVEGTSNPNLYWYRQAAGRGLQLLFYSVGIGQISSEVPQNLSASRPQDRQFILSSKKLLLSDSGFYLCAWAGTGSGEAFFGQGTRLTVV.

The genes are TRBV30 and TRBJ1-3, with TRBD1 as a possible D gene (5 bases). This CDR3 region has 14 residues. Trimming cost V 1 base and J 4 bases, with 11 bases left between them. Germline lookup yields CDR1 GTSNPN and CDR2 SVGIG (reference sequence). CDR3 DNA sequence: TGTGCCTGGAGTGATAGACAGTCCGGAAACACCATATATTTT. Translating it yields CAWSDRQSGNTIYF.

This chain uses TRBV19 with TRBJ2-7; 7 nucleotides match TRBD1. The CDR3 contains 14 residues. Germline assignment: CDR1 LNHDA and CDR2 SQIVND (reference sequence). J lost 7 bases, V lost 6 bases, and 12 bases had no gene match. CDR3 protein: CASSPPGQTMEQYF. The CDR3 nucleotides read TGTGCCAGTAGCCCCCCGGGACAGACTATGGAGCAGTACTTC.

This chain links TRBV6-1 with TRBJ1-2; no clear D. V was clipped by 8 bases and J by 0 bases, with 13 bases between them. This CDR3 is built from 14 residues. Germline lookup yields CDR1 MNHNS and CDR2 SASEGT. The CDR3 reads CASLTGLANYGYTF. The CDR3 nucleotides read TGTGCCAGCCTGACGGGATTAGCTAACTATGGCTACACCTTC.

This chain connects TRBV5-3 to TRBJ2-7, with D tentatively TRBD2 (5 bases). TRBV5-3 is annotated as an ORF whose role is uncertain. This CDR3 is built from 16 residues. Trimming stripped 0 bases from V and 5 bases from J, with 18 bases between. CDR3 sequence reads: CARSLGYPRGFHEQYV. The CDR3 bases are TGTGCCAGAAGCTTGGGATACCCGCGAGGGTTCCACGAGCAGTACGTC.

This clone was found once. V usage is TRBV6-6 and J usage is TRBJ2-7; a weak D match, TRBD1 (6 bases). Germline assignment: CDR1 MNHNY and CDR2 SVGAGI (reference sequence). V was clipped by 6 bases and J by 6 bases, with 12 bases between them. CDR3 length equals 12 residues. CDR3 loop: CASSNTGREQYV. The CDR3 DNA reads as TGTGCCAGCAGCAACACAGGGCGCGAGCAGTACGTC.

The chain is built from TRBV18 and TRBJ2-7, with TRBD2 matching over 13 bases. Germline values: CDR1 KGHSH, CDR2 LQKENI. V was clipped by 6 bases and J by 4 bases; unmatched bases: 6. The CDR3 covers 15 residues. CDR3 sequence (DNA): TGTGCCAGCTCGTCGACTAGCGGGGGGTTGTACGAGCAGTACGTC. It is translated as CASSSTSGGLYEQYV.

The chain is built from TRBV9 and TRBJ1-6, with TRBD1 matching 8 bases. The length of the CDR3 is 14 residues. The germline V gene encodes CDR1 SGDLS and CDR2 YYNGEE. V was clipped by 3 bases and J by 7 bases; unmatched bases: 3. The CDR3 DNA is TGTGCCAGCAGCGCGACAGGGGTGAATTCACCCCTCCACTTT. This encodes CASSATGVNSPLHF.

The CDR3 DNA follows: TGTGCCAGCAGTGATACTATACTAGTCGGTGAGCAGTTCTTC. This translates into CASSDTILVGEQFF. This chain joins TRBV2 and TRBJ2-1; the D gene is possibly TRBD2 (5 bases). This CDR3 is 14 amino acids long. With 3 bases removed from V and 9 bases from J, the gap between germline ends came to 15 bases. CDR1 SNHLY and CDR2 FYNNEI come from the germline V gene.